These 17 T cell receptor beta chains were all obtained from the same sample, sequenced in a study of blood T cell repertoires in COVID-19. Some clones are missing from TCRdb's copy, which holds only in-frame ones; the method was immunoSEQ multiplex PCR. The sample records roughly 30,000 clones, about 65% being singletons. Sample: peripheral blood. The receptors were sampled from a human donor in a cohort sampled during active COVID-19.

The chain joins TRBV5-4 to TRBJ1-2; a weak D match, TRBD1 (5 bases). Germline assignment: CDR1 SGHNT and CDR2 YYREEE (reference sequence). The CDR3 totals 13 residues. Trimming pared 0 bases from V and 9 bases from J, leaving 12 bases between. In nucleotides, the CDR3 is TGTGCCAGCAGCTTGGGGGGCTCTGATCGCTACACCTTC. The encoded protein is CASSLGGSDRYTF.

CDR3 sequence reads: CAIQGNNEQFF. The CDR3 nucleotides read TGTGCCATCCAGGGTAACAATGAGCAGTTCTTC. The chain carries TRBV10-3 and TRBJ2-1; D is possibly TRBD1 (5 bases). Trimming took 8 bases from V and 5 from J, leaving 7 bases between them. The CDR3 totals 11 residues. Per the germline V gene, CDR1 is ENHRY and CDR2 is SYGVKD.

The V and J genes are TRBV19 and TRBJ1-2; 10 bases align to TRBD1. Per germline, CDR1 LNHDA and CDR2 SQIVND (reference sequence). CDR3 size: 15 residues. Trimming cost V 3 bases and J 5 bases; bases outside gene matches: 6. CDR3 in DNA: TGTGCCAGTAGTATGGCGAGACAGGGGGCTTATGGCTACACCTTC. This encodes CASSMARQGAYGYTF. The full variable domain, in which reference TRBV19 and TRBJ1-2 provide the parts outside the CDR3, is DGGITQSPKYLFRKEGQNVTLSCEQNLNHDAMYWYRQDPGQGLRLIYYSQIVNDFQKGDIAEGYSVSREKKESFPLTVTSAQKNPTAFYLCASSMARQGAYGYTFGSGTRLTVV.

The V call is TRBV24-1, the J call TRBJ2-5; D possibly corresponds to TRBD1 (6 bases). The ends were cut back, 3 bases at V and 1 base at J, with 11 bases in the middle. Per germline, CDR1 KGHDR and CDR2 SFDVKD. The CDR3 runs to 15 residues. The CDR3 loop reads CATSDRDRTQETQYF. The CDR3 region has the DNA TGTGCCACCAGTGATCGCGACAGGACCCAAGAGACCCAGTACTTC.

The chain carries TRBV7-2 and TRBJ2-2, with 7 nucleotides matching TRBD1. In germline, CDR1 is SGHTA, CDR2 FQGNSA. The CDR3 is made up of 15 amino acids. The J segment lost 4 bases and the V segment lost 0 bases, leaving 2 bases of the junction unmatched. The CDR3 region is CASSLAGGVTGELFF. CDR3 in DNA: TGTGCCAGCAGCTTAGCAGGGGGCGTCACCGGGGAGCTGTTTTTT.

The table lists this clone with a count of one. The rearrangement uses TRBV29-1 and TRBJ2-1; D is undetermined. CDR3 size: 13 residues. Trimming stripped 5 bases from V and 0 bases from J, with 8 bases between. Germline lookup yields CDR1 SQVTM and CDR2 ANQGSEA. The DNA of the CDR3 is TGCAGCGTTCGGTTGAGCTCCTACAATGAGCAGTTCTTC. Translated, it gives CSVRLSSYNEQFF.

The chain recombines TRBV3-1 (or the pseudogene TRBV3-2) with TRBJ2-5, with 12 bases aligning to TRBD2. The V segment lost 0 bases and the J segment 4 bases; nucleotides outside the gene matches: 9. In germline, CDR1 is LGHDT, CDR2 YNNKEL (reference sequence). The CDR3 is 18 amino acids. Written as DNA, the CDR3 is TGTGCCAGCAGCCAAGATGGGGCGCTAGCGGGGGGGCCAGAGACCCAGTACTTC. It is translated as CASSQDGALAGGPETQYF.

The CDR3 coding sequence is TGCAGTGCTAGTCTTACACAGGGGGTGAGGGATGGCTACACCTTC. This translates into CSASLTQGVRDGYTF. V usage is TRBV20-1 and J usage is TRBJ1-2; 8 nucleotides align to TRBD1. The CDR3 is 15 amino acids. CDR1 and CDR2 (germline): DFQATT, SNEGSKA (reference sequence). The ends lost 3 bases at V and 6 bases at J; junction bases unmatched: 12.

The CDR3 bases are TGTGCCAGCAGAGGACAATTAGATGAAAAACTGTTTTTT. This gives the protein CASRGQLDEKLFF. V is TRBV5-6 and J is TRBJ1-4; maybe TRBD1 (5 bases). The CDR3 contains 13 residues. V lost 5 bases and J lost 6, with 11 bases in between. CDR1 SGHDT and CDR2 YYEEEE come from the germline V gene.

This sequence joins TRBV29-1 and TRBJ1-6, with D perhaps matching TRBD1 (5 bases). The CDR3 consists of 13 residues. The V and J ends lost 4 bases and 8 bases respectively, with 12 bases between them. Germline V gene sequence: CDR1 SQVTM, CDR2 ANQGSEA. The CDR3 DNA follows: TGCAGCGTTGCTTGGGGGGGTGATTCACCCCTCCACTTT. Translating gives CSVAWGGDSPLHF. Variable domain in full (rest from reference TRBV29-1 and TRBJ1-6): SAVISQKPSRDICQRGTSLTIQCQVDSQVTMMFWYRQQPGQSLTLIATANQGSEATYESGFVIDKFPISRPNLTFSTLTVSNMSPEDSSIYLCSVAWGGDSPLHFGNGTRLTVT.

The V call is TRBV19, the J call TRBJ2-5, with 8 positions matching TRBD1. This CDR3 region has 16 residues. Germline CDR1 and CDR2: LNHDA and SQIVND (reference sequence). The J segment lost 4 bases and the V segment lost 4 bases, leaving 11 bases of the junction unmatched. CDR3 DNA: TGTGCCAGTAGTACCCAGTCAGGGGGCATGGCAGAGACCCAGTACTTC. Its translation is CASSTQSGGMAETQYF.

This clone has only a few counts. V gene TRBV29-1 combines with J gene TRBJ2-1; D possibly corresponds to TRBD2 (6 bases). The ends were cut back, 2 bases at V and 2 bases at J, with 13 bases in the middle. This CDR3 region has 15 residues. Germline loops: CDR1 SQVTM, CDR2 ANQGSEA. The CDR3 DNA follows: TGCAGCGTTGAAAGTGCAGGGAGGACCTACAATGAGCAGTTCTTC. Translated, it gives CSVESAGRTYNEQFF.

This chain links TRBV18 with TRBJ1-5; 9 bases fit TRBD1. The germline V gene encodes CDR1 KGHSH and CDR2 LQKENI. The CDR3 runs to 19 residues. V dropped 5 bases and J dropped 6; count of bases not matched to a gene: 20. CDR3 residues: CASSSQGTGISDLGQPQHF. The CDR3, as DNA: TGTGCCAGCTCAAGTCAAGGGACAGGGATTTCTGATTTGGGTCAGCCCCAGCATTTT. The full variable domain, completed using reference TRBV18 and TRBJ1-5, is NAGVMQNPRHLVRRRGQEARLRCSPMKGHSHVYWYRQLPEEGLKFMVYLQKENIIDESGMPKERFSAEFPKEGPSILRIQQVVRGDSAAYFCASSSQGTGISDLGQPQHFGDGTRLSIL.

The chain's CDR3 is CASRLFQVTKLFF. The DNA of the CDR3 is TGTGCCAGCAGGTTGTTCCAGGTTACAAAACTGTTTTTT. This chain joins TRBV12-3 or TRBV12-4 and TRBJ1-4; D remains ambiguous. Trimming cost V 6 bases and J 10 bases, with 15 bases left between them. The CDR3 length is 13 residues.

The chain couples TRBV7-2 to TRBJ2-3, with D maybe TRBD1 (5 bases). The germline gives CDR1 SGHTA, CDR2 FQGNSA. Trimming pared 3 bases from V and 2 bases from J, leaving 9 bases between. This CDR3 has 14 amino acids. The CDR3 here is CASSFPQATDTQYF. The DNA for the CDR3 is TGTGCCAGCAGCTTTCCACAGGCCACAGATACGCAGTATTTT.

The CDR3 region is CASSQVSEGPYEQYF. In DNA, the CDR3 is TGCGCCAGCAGCCAAGTTAGCGAGGGCCCCTACGAGCAGTACTTC. V and J are TRBV4-1 and TRBJ2-7; a possible D gene is TRBD2 (5 bases). The CDR3 sequence is 15 residues long. Trimming pared 1 base from V and 2 bases from J, leaving 12 bases between. The germline V gene has CDR1 MGHRA and CDR2 YSYEKL.

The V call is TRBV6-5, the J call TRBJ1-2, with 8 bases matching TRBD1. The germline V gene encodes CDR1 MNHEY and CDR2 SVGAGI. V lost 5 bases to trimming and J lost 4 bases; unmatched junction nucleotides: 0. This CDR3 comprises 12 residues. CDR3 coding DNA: TGTGCCAGCAGTACAGGGGGCTATGGCTACACCTTC. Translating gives CASSTGGYGYTF.